Listed here are 27 T cell receptor beta chains from one sample, sequenced in a study of T-cell reconstitution after alpha-beta-depleted transplantation in children. General study results and limits: Counts and diversity of T cells one year after transplant came mostly from newly produced T cells.

Unique molecular identifiers were incorporated when the TCRbeta library was constructed. Using its own MiXCR run on the PCR reads, TCRdb lists one record per CDR3 protein. This sample has approximately 300,000 distinct CDR3 sequences, with just over 7.5% found just once. Antigens for these TCRs are unknown. The material was peripheral blood, obtained 360 days after TCRalphabeta/CD19-depleted stem cell transplant. These TCRs come from a female patient aged 2-15 years who had a stem cell transplant for Fanconi anemia, so the T cells may come from the graft donor.

The table lists this clonotype with a few counts. The chain combines TRBV7-9 with TRBJ2-5, with D possibly TRBD2 on 7 matching bases. Germline lookup yields CDR1 SEHNR and CDR2 FQNEAQ (reference sequence). The CDR3 runs 15 residues. Trimming left V 5 bases short and J 3 bases short, with 16 bases between. CDR3 nucleotide sequence: TGTGCCAGCAGCAGGGGGACTACGGTCGAAGAGACCCAGTACTTC. Translated, it gives CASSRGTTVEETQYF.

In this sample, this clonotype turned up a few times. The chain carries TRBV7-9 and TRBJ1-3; D is ambiguous. CDR3 length: 16 residues. Trimming removed 2 bases from V and 4 bases from J, with 15 bases in between. Per the germline V gene, CDR1 is SEHNR and CDR2 is FQNEAQ (reference sequence). CDR3 coding DNA: TGTGCCAGCAGCTTACGATCAGTGAGGGCAGGAAACACCATATATTTT. Its protein is CASSLRSVRAGNTIYF.

V and J are TRBV29-1 and TRBJ2-5; the match to TRBD2 covers 13 bases. J gave up 0 bases and V 4 bases, and 5 bases lay outside the gene matches. Per germline, CDR1 SQVTM and CDR2 ANQGSEA. The CDR3 totals 16 residues. CDR3 coding DNA: TGCAGCGTTGGGGGGGGACTAGCGGGGAACCAAGAGACCCAGTACTTC. It translates to CSVGGGLAGNQETQYF. Supplemented by reference TRBV29-1 and TRBJ2-5, the full variable domain reads SAVISQKPSRDICQRGTSLTIQCQVDSQVTMMFWYRQQPGQSLTLIATANQGSEATYESGFVIDKFPISRPNLTFSTLTVSNMSPEDSSIYLCSVGGGLAGNQETQYFGPGTRLLVL.

This clonotype showed up just a few times. The chain employs TRBV11-2 and TRBJ1-5; no definite D call. V dropped 5 bases and J dropped 2 bases, with 10 bases sitting between them. This CDR3 spans 14 amino acids. Germline V lookup: CDR1 SGHAT, CDR2 FQNNGV. This CDR3 is CASSPGRGNQPQHF. For the CDR3, the DNA is TGTGCCAGCAGCCCCGGTAGGGGCAATCAGCCCCAGCATTTT. The entire variable domain, with the rest obtained from reference TRBV11-2 and TRBJ1-5, is as follows: EAGVAQSPRYKIIEKRQSVAFWCNPISGHATLYWYQQILGQGPKLLIQFQNNGVVDDSQLPKDRFSAERLKGVDSTLKIQPAKLEDSAVYLCASSPGRGNQPQHFGDGTRLSIL.

This sequence joins TRBV10-3 and TRBJ2-5; TRBD1 might be the D (5 bases). Germline lookup yields CDR1 ENHRY and CDR2 SYGVKD. The CDR3 runs to 14 residues. V lost 3 bases, J lost 4 bases, and 12 bases lay in between. The CDR3 nucleotides are TGTGCCATCAGTGAAAGACAGCCGGGAGAGACCCAGTACTTC. It codes for CAISERQPGETQYF.

This clonotype was seen at least ten times. The chain carries TRBV7-9 and TRBJ2-1; D is unclear. This CDR3 has 15 residues. V shed 4 bases and J shed 6 bases, with 16 bases lying between them. CDR1 and CDR2 (germline): SEHNR, FQNEAQ (reference sequence). CDR3 in DNA: TGTGCCAGCAGCTCTACGAGAGGTGATGGCAATGAGCAGTTCTTC. Translation gives CASSSTRGDGNEQFF.

This rearrangement joins TRBV14 to TRBJ2-1; no definite D call. V lost 4 bases and J 6 bases, leaving 22 bases between the germline ends. Germline V gene sequence: CDR1 SGHDN, CDR2 FVKESK. There are 17 residues in the CDR3. The CDR3 DNA reads TGTGCCAGCAGCCTTGCCCTCCAGAAAAGGGTGGGCAATGAGCAGTTCTTC. This translates into CASSLALQKRVGNEQFF.

Many counts were recorded for this clonotype. This sequence joins TRBV7-2 and TRBJ2-1, with TRBD1 matching over 8 bases. V lost 5 bases and J lost 5; bases outside the gene matches: 14. This CDR3 contains 17 residues. Germline V gene sequence: CDR1 SGHTA, CDR2 FQGNSA. In DNA, the CDR3 is TGTGCCAGCAGCCCGACGAATCCCGGGACAGGACACAATGAGCAGTTCTTC. Its translation: CASSPTNPGTGHNEQFF.

In its sample, this clonotype was seen many times. At one boundary the junction diverges from the germline segment, which might be a read error. The CDR3 nucleotides are TGCAGCTTCAAAAACGAATATGCCTTTCATTTC. Encoded protein: CSFKNEYAFHF. The chain uses TRBV20-1 and TRBJ2-7; D remains ambiguous. The CDR3 has 11 residues. The germline gives CDR1 DFQATT, CDR2 SNEGSKA (reference sequence).

At least ten counts were recorded for this clonotype. CDR3 sequence (DNA): TGTGCCAGCAGCCGGACAGCGACGAACACCGGGGAGCTGTTTTTT. Protein product: CASSRTATNTGELFF. J is TRBJ2-2 and V is TRBV5-5; possibly TRBD1 for D (6 bases). Germline V gene data show CDR1 as SGHKS and CDR2 as YYEKEE (reference sequence). Trimming took off 4 bases at V and 0 bases at J, with 10 bases between the two ends. The CDR3 runs 15 residues.

There are many counts of this clonotype. V gene TRBV20-1 combines with J gene TRBJ2-3, with 7 bases identical to TRBD1. V was pared by 7 bases and J by 3 bases, with 7 bases of the junction left unmatched. This CDR3 has 13 amino acids. The V gene's germline CDR1 is DFQATT and CDR2 SNEGSKA (reference sequence). This CDR3 is CSVPTGKTDTQYF. CDR3 in DNA: TGCAGTGTCCCGACAGGGAAGACAGATACGCAGTATTTT.

The CDR3: CASSLGPPQETQYF. DNA for the CDR3: TGCGCCAGCAGCTTGGGGCCTCCTCAAGAGACCCAGTACTTC. The chain uses TRBV5-1 and TRBJ2-5; no clear D gene. The CDR3 covers 14 residues. The germline CDR1 and CDR2 sequences are SGHRS and YFSETQ. The V end lost 0 bases, the J end lost 2 bases, and 8 bases lay between the germline ends. The entire variable domain, with the rest obtained from reference TRBV5-1 and TRBJ2-5, is as follows: KAGVTQTPRYLIKTRGQQVTLSCSPISGHRSVSWYQQTPGQGLQFLFEYFSETQRNKGNFPGRFSGRQFSNSRSEMNVSTLELGDSALYLCASSLGPPQETQYFGPGTRLLVL.

This clonotype was recorded many times. The chain joins TRBV6-5 to TRBJ2-7; no reliable D call. Trimming took off 3 bases at V and 2 bases at J, with 11 bases between the two ends. CDR3 length: 14 amino acids. Germline values: CDR1 MNHEY, CDR2 SVGAGI. The DNA for the CDR3 is TGTGCCAGCAGTTATGTCGGTGGACCCTACGAGCAGTACGTC. It specifies CASSYVGGPYEQYV.

This clonotype was counted many times. This CDR3 is CASSVSAGFYNEQFF. CDR3 DNA: TGTGCCAGCAGCGTTTCAGCGGGGTTCTACAATGAGCAGTTCTTC. This chain joins TRBV28 and TRBJ2-1; TRBD2 matches 7 bases. Unmatched junction bases numbered 8, after V lost 6 bases and J lost 3 bases. The CDR3 has 15 amino acids. The germline gives CDR1 MDHEN, CDR2 SYDVKM.

This clonotype was counted at least ten times. The J gene is TRBJ1-3, the V gene TRBV5-1, with D hard to call. Germline CDR1 and CDR2: SGHRS and YFSETQ. V was shortened by 3 bases and J by 2 bases, with 12 bases between the two germline ends. The CDR3 is made up of 15 amino acids. The CDR3: CASSSNSGTGNTIYF. In DNA, the CDR3 is TGCGCCAGCAGCTCGAACAGCGGGACTGGAAACACCATATATTTT. The whole variable domain, remainder taken from reference TRBV5-1 and TRBJ1-3, is KAGVTQTPRYLIKTRGQQVTLSCSPISGHRSVSWYQQTPGQGLQFLFEYFSETQRNKGNFPGRFSGRQFSNSRSEMNVSTLELGDSALYLCASSSNSGTGNTIYFGEGSWLTVV.

In its sample, this clonotype was seen many times. The genes are TRBV6-2 or TRBV6-3 and TRBJ2-7; 9 bases line up with TRBD1. V lost 4 bases, J lost 4 bases, and 5 bases stayed unmatched. Germline V gives CDR1 MNHEY, CDR2 SVGEGT. The length of the CDR3 is 14 residues. In nucleotides, the CDR3 is TGTGCCAGCAGTTCCGGGACAGGGATTTACGAGCAGTACTTC. Translated, it gives CASSSGTGIYEQYF.

This clonotype has a handful of counts. This chain joins TRBV5-1 and TRBJ2-3; a possible D gene is TRBD2 (6 bases). CDR3 length equals 14 residues. Germline V CDR1 and CDR2: SGHRS, YFSETQ. V lost 3 bases and J lost 4, with 12 bases in between. The CDR3, as DNA: TGCGCCAGCAGCTCCGGGACTCCGCCAGATACGCAGTATTTT. Amino acids: CASSSGTPPDTQYF.

This clonotype was found many times. J is TRBJ1-1 and V is TRBV10-3; D unclear. Germline loops: CDR1 ENHRY, CDR2 SYGVKD. The CDR3 covers 11 residues. V lost 3 bases to trimming and J lost 8 bases, with 7 bases between them. The chain's CDR3 is CAISEHHEAFF. CDR3 DNA sequence: TGTGCCATCAGTGAACATCACGAAGCTTTCTTT.

The sample holds a few counts of this clonotype. V is TRBV13 and J is TRBJ2-7, with 10 positions matching TRBD1. From germline, CDR1 is PRHDT and CDR2 FYEKMQ (reference sequence). V gave up 5 bases and J gave up 2 bases; unmatched junction bases: 9. This CDR3 is 16 amino acids long. CDR3 amino acids: CASSGGDRGSPYEQYF. CDR3 coding DNA: TGTGCCAGCAGCGGGGGGGACAGGGGAAGTCCCTACGAGCAGTACTTC.

A few counts support this clonotype. The V and J genes are TRBV28 and TRBJ1-6, with TRBD1 identical over 9 bases. The germline V gene has CDR1 MDHEN and CDR2 SYDVKM. After removal of 7 bases from V and 8 bases from J, the junction contained 15 bases not matched to a gene. The CDR3 runs 17 residues. The CDR3 bases are TGTGCCAGCATCCCTAGTTACCCCGGGACAGGGCATTCACCCCTCCACTTT. Translating gives CASIPSYPGTGHSPLHF.

This clonotype was counted at least ten times. This chain connects TRBV4-3 to TRBJ2-2; a weak D match, TRBD2 (6 bases). The CDR3 totals 14 residues. The V and J ends lost 4 bases and 3 bases respectively, with 9 bases between them. Looked up from germline, CDR1 is LGHNA and CDR2 is YSLEER. The CDR3 protein is CASSLGGYTGELFF. The CDR3 nucleotides are TGCGCCAGCAGCCTCGGGGGATACACCGGGGAGCTGTTTTTT.

This clonotype was observed many times. The CDR3 region has the DNA TGTGCCAGCAGCTATGGGACAGGGCGCAATCAGCAGTACGTC. Residues: CASSYGTGRNQQYV. This sequence joins TRBV11-2 and TRBJ2-7; 9 bases fit TRBD1. The V and J ends lost 4 bases and 8 bases, in that order; junction bases with no gene match: 9. Germline V lookup: CDR1 SGHAT, CDR2 FQNNGV. The CDR3 spans 14 residues.

The V gene is TRBV30, the J gene TRBJ2-1; 13 positions match TRBD2. Germline V gene lookup returns CDR1 GTSNPN and CDR2 SVGIG (reference sequence). The CDR3 is made up of 15 amino acids. V was pared by 1 base and J by 6 bases, with 3 bases of the junction left unmatched. CDR3: CAWSEGLAGSNEQFF. CDR3 DNA: TGTGCCTGGAGTGAGGGACTAGCGGGGTCCAATGAGCAGTTCTTC. The full variable domain, rest sourced from reference TRBV30 and TRBJ2-1, is SQTIHQWPATLVQPVGSPLSLECTVEGTSNPNLYWYRQAAGRGLQLLFYSVGIGQISSEVPQNLSASRPQDRQFILSSKKLLLSDSGFYLCAWSEGLAGSNEQFFGPGTRLTVL.

This clonotype was observed at least ten times. At one of its ends the junction is not consistent with the germline gene, which may arise from a read error. This chain joins TRBV29-1 and TRBJ2-1, with D perhaps TRBD2 (7 bases). This CDR3 is 14 amino acids long. Germline lookup yields CDR1 SQVTM and CDR2 ANQGSEA. The CDR3 DNA sequence: TGCCGCGTTGAAGAGTTTGGGGGGGCCCCTGAGCAGTTCTTC. Residues: CRVEEFGGAPEQFF.

Ten or more counts support this clonotype. The chain links TRBV29-1 to TRBJ2-3; D gene uncertain. The germline V gene has CDR1 SQVTM and CDR2 ANQGSEA. V was shortened by 3 bases and J by 7 bases, with 11 bases between the two germline ends. This CDR3 is 12 amino acids long. This CDR3 reads CSVEWGGNTQYF. The CDR3 DNA sequence: TGCAGCGTTGAGTGGGGTGGGAATACGCAGTATTTT.

The V and J genes are TRBV28 and TRBJ1-1, with 7 bases that match TRBD1. J was trimmed by 10 bases and V by 5 bases; bases with no gene match: 16. From germline, CDR1 is MDHEN and CDR2 SYDVKM. The CDR3 is 15 amino acids. The CDR3 bases are TGTGCCAGCAGTGCACTGACAGGGTGGTCTACGGGAGCTTTCTTT. Translated, it gives CASSALTGWSTGAFF.

Details on this clonotype: This may be a read error, as it is one base from a much larger clone. The chain is built from TRBV7-9 and TRBJ2-5; TRBD2 matches at 8 bases. The CDR3 is 14 amino acids. The V gene's germline CDR1 is SEHNR and CDR2 FQNEAQ (reference sequence). The V segment lost 5 bases and the J segment 1 base; nucleotides outside the gene matches: 3. CDR3 DNA: TGTGCCAGCAGCCCAGGGACTAGCCAAGAGACCCAGTACTTC. Translating it yields CASSPGTSQETQYF.